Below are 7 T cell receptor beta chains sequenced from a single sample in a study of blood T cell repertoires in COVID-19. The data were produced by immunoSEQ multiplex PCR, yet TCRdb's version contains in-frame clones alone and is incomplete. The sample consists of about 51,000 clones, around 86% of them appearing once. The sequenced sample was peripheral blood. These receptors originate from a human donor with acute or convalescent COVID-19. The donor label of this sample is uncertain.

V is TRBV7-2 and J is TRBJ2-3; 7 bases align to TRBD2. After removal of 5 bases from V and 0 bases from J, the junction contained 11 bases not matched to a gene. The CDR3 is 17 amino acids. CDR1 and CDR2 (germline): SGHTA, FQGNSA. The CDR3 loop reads CASSDPLLAASTDTQYF. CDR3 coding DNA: TGTGCCAGCAGCGACCCCCTTCTAGCGGCCAGCACAGATACGCAGTATTTT.

The CDR3 nucleotides read TGCGCCAGCAGCTTGGCCACGGAGGGGGCAGAGTTCTTC. Amino acid sequence: CASSLATEGAEFF. The V call is TRBV5-1, the J call TRBJ2-1, with a weak D call TRBD1 (7 bases). V lost 0 bases and J lost 14, with 15 bases in between. The length of the CDR3 is 13 residues. Germline CDR1 is SGHRS and CDR2 is YFSETQ.

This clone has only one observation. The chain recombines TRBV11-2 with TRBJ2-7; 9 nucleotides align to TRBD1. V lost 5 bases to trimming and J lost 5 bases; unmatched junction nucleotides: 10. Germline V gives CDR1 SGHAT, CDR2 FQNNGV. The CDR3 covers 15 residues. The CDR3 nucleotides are TGTGCCAGCAGCGCTACAGGGGGCGCCTTCAACGAGCAGTACTTC. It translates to CASSATGGAFNEQYF.

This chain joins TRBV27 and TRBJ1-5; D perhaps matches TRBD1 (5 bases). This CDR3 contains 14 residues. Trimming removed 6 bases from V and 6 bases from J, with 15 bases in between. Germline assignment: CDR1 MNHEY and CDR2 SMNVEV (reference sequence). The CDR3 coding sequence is TGTGCCAGCAGCCTCGGGGGGGTAGCTCAGCCCCAGCATTTT. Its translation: CASSLGGVAQPQHF.

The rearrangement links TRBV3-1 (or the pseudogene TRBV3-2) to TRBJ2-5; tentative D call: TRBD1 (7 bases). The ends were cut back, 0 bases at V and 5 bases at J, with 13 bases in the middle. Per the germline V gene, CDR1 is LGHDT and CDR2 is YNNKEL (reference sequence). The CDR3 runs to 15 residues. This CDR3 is CASSQDPGGLETQYF. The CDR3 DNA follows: TGTGCCAGCAGCCAAGACCCAGGGGGGCTGGAGACCCAGTACTTC.

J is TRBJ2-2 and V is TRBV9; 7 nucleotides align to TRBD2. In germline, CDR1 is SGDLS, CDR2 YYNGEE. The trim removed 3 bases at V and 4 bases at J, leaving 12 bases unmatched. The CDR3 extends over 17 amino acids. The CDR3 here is CASSAGGLTLSTGELFF. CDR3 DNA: TGTGCCAGCAGCGCGGGGGGACTCACTCTCTCCACCGGGGAGCTGTTTTTT.

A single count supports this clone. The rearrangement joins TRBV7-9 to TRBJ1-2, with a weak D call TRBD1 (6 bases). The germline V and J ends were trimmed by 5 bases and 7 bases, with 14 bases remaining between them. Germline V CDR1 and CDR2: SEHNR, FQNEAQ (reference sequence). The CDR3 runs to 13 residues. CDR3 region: CASSVGQLSGYTF. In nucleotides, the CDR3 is TGTGCCAGCAGCGTCGGACAGCTCAGTGGCTACACCTTC.